A selection of T cell receptor beta chains follows, all from one sample in a study of control samples from healthy donors and cancer patients. The assay was immunoSEQ multiplex PCR, and TCRdb's table has in-frame clones only and misses some. The sample lists 130,000 or so clones; around 86% were seen once. The sample was blood. These receptors originate from a man between 35 and 55 years old in good health. The CDR3 runs from the conserved cysteine through the conserved F or W. The order of the fields is D gene, V gene, clone size, J gene, CDR3 DNA, CDR3 protein. A D gene is named only where the DNA matches it firmly. The size field is filled for only some rows; it gives once, few, many or a size class.

d_gene: -; v_gene: TRBV10-3; abundance: -; j_gene: TRBJ1-4; CDR3nt: TGTGCCATCAGCGAGCAGGGAGGGACTAATGAAAAACTGTTTTTT; CDR3aa: CAISEQGGTNEKLFF
d_gene: -; v_gene: TRBV5-5; abundance: -; j_gene: TRBJ1-3; CDR3nt: TGTGCCAGCAGCTTGGCGTGGGGGGCGCGAGGAAACACCATATATTTT; CDR3aa: CASSLAWGARGNTIYF
d_gene: -; v_gene: TRBV5-4; abundance: -; j_gene: TRBJ2-5; CDR3nt: TGTGCCACCATGAGGGTGAGGGGCGAGATGCAAGAGACCCAGTACTTC; CDR3aa: CATMRVRGEMQETQYF
d_gene: -; v_gene: TRBV11-3; abundance: -; j_gene: TRBJ2-7; CDR3nt: TGTGCCAGCAGCTTAGGAGGGAGCTACGAGCAGTACTTC; CDR3aa: CASSLGGSYEQYF
d_gene: -; v_gene: TRBV2; abundance: once; j_gene: TRBJ2-7; CDR3nt: TGTGCCAACTCAGGAGGTAACGAGCAGTACTTC; CDR3aa: CANSGGNEQYF
d_gene: -; v_gene: TRBV11-3; abundance: few; j_gene: TRBJ2-7; CDR3nt: TGTGCCAGCAGCTCCGGCGGGCAGCACCCATCCTACGAGCAGTACTTC; CDR3aa: CASSSGGQHPSYEQYF
d_gene: TRBD1; v_gene: TRBV4-3; abundance: -; j_gene: TRBJ1-4; CDR3nt: TGCGCCAGCAGCCAAGCCCCACAGGGGGGAAGGGAAAAACTGTTTTTT; CDR3aa: CASSQAPQGGREKLFF
d_gene: -; v_gene: TRBV7-6; abundance: -; j_gene: TRBJ1-6; CDR3nt: TGTGCCAGCAGCATTGGTCCCAAGAATAATTCACCCCTCCACTTT; CDR3aa: CASSIGPKNNSPLHF
d_gene: -; v_gene: TRBV5-4; abundance: -; j_gene: TRBJ1-2; CDR3nt: TGTGCCAGCAGCACGGGACTTAACTATGGCTACACCTTC; CDR3aa: CASSTGLNYGYTF
d_gene: -; v_gene: TRBV7-7; abundance: -; j_gene: TRBJ2-5; CDR3nt: TGTGCCAGCAGCTTAGCGTTGGCAGGGCGGGAGACCCAGTACTTC; CDR3aa: CASSLALAGRETQYF
d_gene: TRBD2; v_gene: TRBV27; abundance: -; j_gene: TRBJ2-7; CDR3nt: TGTGCCAGCAGTTTGGAGCGGGGGGCCCACTACGAGCAGTACTTC; CDR3aa: CASSLERGAHYEQYF
d_gene: TRBD2; v_gene: TRBV18; abundance: -; j_gene: TRBJ2-2; CDR3nt: TGTGCCAGCTCAGGGACTAGCGGGTACACCGGGGAGCTGTTTTTT; CDR3aa: CASSGTSGYTGELFF
d_gene: -; v_gene: TRBV5-6; abundance: -; j_gene: TRBJ2-3; CDR3nt: TGTGCCAGCAGCTTGCGGGATACGCAGTATTTT; CDR3aa: CASSLRDTQYF
d_gene: -; v_gene: TRBV9; abundance: -; j_gene: TRBJ2-1; CDR3nt: TGTGCCAGCAGCGCGATGGAGCAAAGGAATGAGCAGTTCTTC; CDR3aa: CASSAMEQRNEQFF
d_gene: -; v_gene: TRBV6-4; abundance: -; j_gene: TRBJ1-5; CDR3nt: TGTGCCAGCAGTGACTCCGCCGTGAACAGGGAGGGTGTAGATCAGCCCCAGCATTTT; CDR3aa: CASSDSAVNREGVDQPQHF
d_gene: -; v_gene: TRBV5-1; abundance: -; j_gene: TRBJ2-2; CDR3nt: TGCGCCAGCAGCTTGTCTGGGGAGCTGTTTTTT; CDR3aa: CASSLSGELFF
d_gene: -; v_gene: TRBV2; abundance: -; j_gene: TRBJ2-4; CDR3nt: TGTGCCAGCAGTGAAGCGGGGGGCGCCATTCAGTACTTC; CDR3aa: CASSEAGGAIQYF
d_gene: TRBD2; v_gene: TRBV7-2; abundance: -; j_gene: TRBJ2-7; CDR3nt: TGTGCCAGCAGCTTAACCTCCGGGACTAGTCCCTACGAGCAGTACTTC; CDR3aa: CASSLTSGTSPYEQYF
d_gene: TRBD1; v_gene: TRBV24-1; abundance: -; j_gene: TRBJ2-5; CDR3nt: TGTGCCACCAGTGATCCAGGCGTCAGGGGGCCGCAAGAGACCCAGTACTTC; CDR3aa: CATSDPGVRGPQETQYF
d_gene: TRBD1; v_gene: TRBV7-2; abundance: -; j_gene: TRBJ1-4; CDR3nt: TGTGCCAGCAGCACCAGGACAGGGCTTATTGAAAAACTGTTTTTT; CDR3aa: CASSTRTGLIEKLFF
d_gene: -; v_gene: TRBV19; abundance: -; j_gene: TRBJ1-5; CDR3nt: TGTGCCAGTAGTGGAGTCAATAGCAATCAGCCCCAGCATTTT; CDR3aa: CASSGVNSNQPQHF
d_gene: TRBD1; v_gene: TRBV5-4; abundance: -; j_gene: TRBJ1-2; CDR3nt: TGTGCCAGCAGCTTGAGGGCAGGGGGCTATGGCTACACCTTC; CDR3aa: CASSLRAGGYGYTF
d_gene: -; v_gene: TRBV2; abundance: -; j_gene: TRBJ2-7; CDR3nt: TGTGCCGTCAAGGGGGACAAGTATTCCTACGAGCAGTACTTC; CDR3aa: CAVKGDKYSYEQYF
d_gene: -; v_gene: TRBV9; abundance: once; j_gene: TRBJ1-1; CDR3nt: TGTGCCAGCAGCGTCGAGGGGCACACTGAAGCTTTCTTT; CDR3aa: CASSVEGHTEAFF
d_gene: TRBD1; v_gene: TRBV19; abundance: -; j_gene: TRBJ1-6; CDR3nt: TGTGCCAGTAGTAAGGACAGGGGGCTTTCACCCCTCCACTTT; CDR3aa: CASSKDRGLSPLHF
d_gene: -; v_gene: TRBV2; abundance: -; j_gene: TRBJ2-3; CDR3nt: TGTGCCAGCCAAGTGGGGGCGGGTACGCAGTATTTT; CDR3aa: CASQVGAGTQYF
d_gene: TRBD2; v_gene: TRBV18; abundance: -; j_gene: TRBJ2-3; CDR3nt: TGTGCCAGCTCACCACGGCTAGCGGGTGATCCAGATACGCAGTATTTT; CDR3aa: CASSPRLAGDPDTQYF
d_gene: -; v_gene: TRBV6-5; abundance: -; j_gene: TRBJ2-1; CDR3nt: TGTGCCAGCACTCCTGGTGCGCTTTACAATGAGCAGTTCTTC; CDR3aa: CASTPGALYNEQFF
d_gene: -; v_gene: TRBV5-1; abundance: -; j_gene: TRBJ1-2; CDR3nt: TGCGCCAGCAGCTCAAGCGGGATGGAGGGCTACACCTTC; CDR3aa: CASSSSGMEGYTF
d_gene: -; v_gene: TRBV18; abundance: -; j_gene: TRBJ1-3; CDR3nt: TGTGCCAGCTCACCACGACAGGAGGACACCATATATTTT; CDR3aa: CASSPRQEDTIYF
d_gene: TRBD1; v_gene: TRBV9; abundance: -; j_gene: TRBJ2-2; CDR3nt: TGTGCCAGCAGCGTAGGGGACAGGGGGTCGTCTAAGGCCGGGGAGCTGTTTTTT; CDR3aa: CASSVGDRGSSKAGELFF
d_gene: TRBD2; v_gene: TRBV19; abundance: -; j_gene: TRBJ2-7; CDR3nt: TGTGCCAGTAGTATAACCCCTAGCGGGACAAGCTCCTACGAGCAGTACTTC; CDR3aa: CASSITPSGTSSYEQYF
d_gene: -; v_gene: TRBV7-2; abundance: -; j_gene: TRBJ1-2; CDR3nt: TGTGCCAGCAGCTTCCCAACAGACTACTATGGCTACACCTTC; CDR3aa: CASSFPTDYYGYTF
d_gene: -; v_gene: TRBV4-3; abundance: -; j_gene: TRBJ2-2; CDR3nt: TGCGCCAGCAGCCATGGGGACATGAACACCGGGGAGCTGTTTTTT; CDR3aa: CASSHGDMNTGELFF
d_gene: TRBD1; v_gene: TRBV7-9; abundance: -; j_gene: TRBJ1-1; CDR3nt: TGTGCCAGCAGCCCTAACTTGGGACAGAAGAACACTGAAGCTTTCTTT; CDR3aa: CASSPNLGQKNTEAFF
d_gene: -; v_gene: TRBV6-5; abundance: -; j_gene: TRBJ1-2; CDR3nt: TGTGCCAGCAGGGAGGGGGTAGCTAACTATGGCTACACCTTC; CDR3aa: CASREGVANYGYTF
d_gene: -; v_gene: TRBV11-2; abundance: -; j_gene: TRBJ2-3; CDR3nt: TGTGCCAGCAGCTTATGGACAGATACGCAGTATTTT; CDR3aa: CASSLWTDTQYF
d_gene: TRBD2; v_gene: TRBV2; abundance: -; j_gene: TRBJ2-1; CDR3nt: TGTGCCACCCTAAGTAACGGGGGGGCCAATGAGCAGTTCTTC; CDR3aa: CATLSNGGANEQFF
d_gene: -; v_gene: TRBV27; abundance: -; j_gene: TRBJ1-5; CDR3nt: TGTGCCAGCAGTTTAGCCAGGTTCTCGACCCAGCATTTT; CDR3aa: CASSLARFSTQHF
d_gene: -; v_gene: TRBV24-1; abundance: -; j_gene: TRBJ2-5; CDR3nt: TGTGCCACCAGTGATTTCTCTGTGGGCGGGCAAGAGACCCAGTACTTC; CDR3aa: CATSDFSVGGQETQYF
d_gene: TRBD1; v_gene: TRBV30; abundance: -; j_gene: TRBJ1-1; CDR3nt: TGTGCCTGGAGCGAGGACAGGGCCACTGAAGCTTTCTTT; CDR3aa: CAWSEDRATEAFF
d_gene: -; v_gene: TRBV30; abundance: -; j_gene: TRBJ1-5; CDR3nt: TGTGCCTGGAGTACTACCGCAGGAATCAGTCAGCCCCAGCATTTT; CDR3aa: CAWSTTAGISQPQHF
d_gene: -; v_gene: TRBV7-6; abundance: -; j_gene: TRBJ1-6; CDR3nt: TGTGCCAGCAGCTTAGGCGCGGGCACTTCTTCACCCCTCCACTTT; CDR3aa: CASSLGAGTSSPLHF
d_gene: -; v_gene: TRBV6-2/TRBV6-3; abundance: once; j_gene: TRBJ1-1; CDR3nt: TGTGCCAGCAGTTCCACGGGGGGGCAGGGATGGACTGAAGCTTTCTTT; CDR3aa: CASSSTGGQGWTEAFF
d_gene: TRBD2; v_gene: TRBV11-2; abundance: -; j_gene: TRBJ2-3; CDR3nt: TGTGCCAGCAACTTAGCGGGGGGCCTAATCGATACGCAGTATTTT; CDR3aa: CASNLAGGLIDTQYF
d_gene: -; v_gene: TRBV7-9; abundance: few; j_gene: TRBJ1-5; CDR3nt: TGTGCCAGCAGCTCCGCGGCGGGGAACCAGCCCCAGCATTTT; CDR3aa: CASSSAAGNQPQHF
d_gene: -; v_gene: TRBV7-8; abundance: -; j_gene: TRBJ2-1; CDR3nt: TGTGCCAGCAGCTTTACCTGGAGCTCCTACAATGAGCAGTTCTTC; CDR3aa: CASSFTWSSYNEQFF
d_gene: -; v_gene: TRBV4-1; abundance: once; j_gene: TRBJ1-3; CDR3nt: TGCGCCAGCAGCCAAGGTCTAAGGACCTCTGGAAACACCATATATTTT; CDR3aa: CASSQGLRTSGNTIYF
d_gene: TRBD1; v_gene: TRBV11-3; abundance: -; j_gene: TRBJ1-2; CDR3nt: TGTGCCAGCAGCTTAGGGCCGGGACAGGGTCATGGCTACACCTTC; CDR3aa: CASSLGPGQGHGYTF
d_gene: TRBD2; v_gene: TRBV4-1; abundance: -; j_gene: TRBJ2-2; CDR3nt: TGCGCCAGCAGCGTAAGAACCCCGGGACTAGCGAGTACCGGGGAGCTGTTTTTT; CDR3aa: CASSVRTPGLASTGELFF
d_gene: -; v_gene: TRBV6-6; abundance: -; j_gene: TRBJ2-7; CDR3nt: TGTGCCAGCAGTTACTCGTGGGAACCCCAATACGAGCAGTACTTC; CDR3aa: CASSYSWEPQYEQYF
d_gene: -; v_gene: TRBV24-1; abundance: once; j_gene: TRBJ1-1; CDR3nt: TGTGCCACCAGTGATTCGGGGGCGGCGACTGAAGCTTTCTTT; CDR3aa: CATSDSGAATEAFF
d_gene: -; v_gene: TRBV19; abundance: -; j_gene: TRBJ2-5; CDR3nt: TGTGCCAGTAGTAGAGCGGAACAAGAGACCCAGTACTTC; CDR3aa: CASSRAEQETQYF
d_gene: -; v_gene: TRBV10-3; abundance: -; j_gene: TRBJ2-1; CDR3nt: TGTGCCATCAGTGAGTCAAGGGGGGCGTCCTTTGGTGAGCAGTTCTTC; CDR3aa: CAISESRGASFGEQFF
d_gene: -; v_gene: TRBV21-1; abundance: once; j_gene: TRBJ2-1; CDR3nt: TGTGCCAGCAGCAAAGGCCCCGGGACCCTCGGTAGGTGCAATGAGCAGTTCTTC; CDR3aa: CASSKGPGTLGRCNEQFF
d_gene: -; v_gene: TRBV2; abundance: -; j_gene: TRBJ1-5; CDR3nt: TGTGCCAGCAGGCAGGGGCGGCCACAGCCCCAGCATTTT; CDR3aa: CASRQGRPQPQHF
d_gene: -; v_gene: TRBV25-1; abundance: -; j_gene: TRBJ2-5; CDR3nt: TGTGCCAGCAGTGGCGACAGAGTCCAAGAGACCCAGTACTTC; CDR3aa: CASSGDRVQETQYF